This T cell receptor beta chain was observed in a study of blood T cell repertoires in COVID-19. As for the study in general: The study drew acute and convalescent COVID-19 samples from the United States, Italy and Spain.

Per the original data handling: Estimates of nucleated cell counts were drawn from the amplification of reference gene primers. The repertoire was sequenced with immunoSEQ multiplex PCR; TCRdb's copy has only in-frame clones and lacks some. For V, J and clone size, that table is used; D and trimming come from the DNA. Of 250,000 to 350,000 clones listed, about 91% are singletons. The CDR3 spans 14 residues. Germline loops: CDR1 LNHNV, CDR2 YYDKDF (reference sequence). Trimming removed 1 base at V and 1 base at J, with 8 bases between. J is TRBJ2-7 and V is TRBV15, with D tentatively TRBD2 (6 bases). The sequence derives from a woman aged 25 to 45 who had recovered from COVID-19. Sequences were obtained from peripheral blood. Written as DNA, the CDR3 is TGTGCCACCAGCAGAGGGGGGGATTCCTACGAGCAGTACTTC. It yields the protein CATSRGGDSYEQYF.